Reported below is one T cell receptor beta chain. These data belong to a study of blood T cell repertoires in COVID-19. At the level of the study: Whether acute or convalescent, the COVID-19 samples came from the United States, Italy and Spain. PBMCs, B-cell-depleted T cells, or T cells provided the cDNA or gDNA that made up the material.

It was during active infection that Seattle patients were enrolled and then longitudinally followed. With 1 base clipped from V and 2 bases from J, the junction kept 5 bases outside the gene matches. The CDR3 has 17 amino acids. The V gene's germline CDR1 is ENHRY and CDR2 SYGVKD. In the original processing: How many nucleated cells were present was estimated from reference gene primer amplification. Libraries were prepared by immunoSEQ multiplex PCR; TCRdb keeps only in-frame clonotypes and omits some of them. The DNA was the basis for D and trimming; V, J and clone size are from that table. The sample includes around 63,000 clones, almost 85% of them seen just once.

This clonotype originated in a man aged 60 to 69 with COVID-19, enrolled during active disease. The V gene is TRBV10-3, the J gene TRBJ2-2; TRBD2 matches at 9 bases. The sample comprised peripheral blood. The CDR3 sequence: CAISEFATSGNTGELFF. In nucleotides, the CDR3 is TGTGCCATCAGTGAGTTTGCGACTAGCGGAAACACCGGGGAGCTGTTTTTT.